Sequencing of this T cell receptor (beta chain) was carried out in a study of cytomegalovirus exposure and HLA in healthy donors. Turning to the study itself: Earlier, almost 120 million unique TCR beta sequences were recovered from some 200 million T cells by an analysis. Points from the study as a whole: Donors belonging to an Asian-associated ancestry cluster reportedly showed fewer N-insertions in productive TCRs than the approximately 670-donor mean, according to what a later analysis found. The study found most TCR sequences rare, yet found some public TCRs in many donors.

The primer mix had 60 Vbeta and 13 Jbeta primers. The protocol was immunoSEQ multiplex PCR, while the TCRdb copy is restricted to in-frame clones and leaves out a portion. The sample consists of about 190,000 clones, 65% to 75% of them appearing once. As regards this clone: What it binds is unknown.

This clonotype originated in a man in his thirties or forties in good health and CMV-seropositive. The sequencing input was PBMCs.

This CDR3 reads CASSLGLAGRTDTQYF. CDR3 DNA sequence: TGTGCCAGTAGTCTGGGACTAGCGGGAAGAACAGATACGCAGTATTTT. This chain connects TRBV19 to TRBJ2-3; 13 bases are shared with TRBD2. Per the germline V gene, CDR1 is LNHDA and CDR2 is SQIVND (reference sequence). The CDR3 runs to 16 residues. The V gene end was trimmed by 5 bases and the J gene end by 3 bases; junction bases not matched to a gene: 5.